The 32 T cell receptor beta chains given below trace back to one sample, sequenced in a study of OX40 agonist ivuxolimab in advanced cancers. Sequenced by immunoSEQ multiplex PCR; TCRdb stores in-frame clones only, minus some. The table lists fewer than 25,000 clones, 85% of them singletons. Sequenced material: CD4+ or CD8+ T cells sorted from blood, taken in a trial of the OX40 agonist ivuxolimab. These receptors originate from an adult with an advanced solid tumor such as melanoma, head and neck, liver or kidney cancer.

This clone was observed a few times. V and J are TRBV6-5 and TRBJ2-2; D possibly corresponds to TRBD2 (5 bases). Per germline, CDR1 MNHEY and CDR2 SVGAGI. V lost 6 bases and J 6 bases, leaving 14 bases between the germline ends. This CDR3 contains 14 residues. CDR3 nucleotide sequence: TGTGCCAGCAGCGAAAATGGGGAGCCCGGGGAGCTGTTTTTT. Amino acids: CASSENGEPGELFF.

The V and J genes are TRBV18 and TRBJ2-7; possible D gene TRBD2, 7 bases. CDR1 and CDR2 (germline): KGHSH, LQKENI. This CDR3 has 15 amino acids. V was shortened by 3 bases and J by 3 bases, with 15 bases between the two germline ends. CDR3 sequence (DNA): TGTGCCAGCTCACCTGAGTCGGGGGGCCTCTACGAGCAGTACTTC. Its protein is CASSPESGGLYEQYF.

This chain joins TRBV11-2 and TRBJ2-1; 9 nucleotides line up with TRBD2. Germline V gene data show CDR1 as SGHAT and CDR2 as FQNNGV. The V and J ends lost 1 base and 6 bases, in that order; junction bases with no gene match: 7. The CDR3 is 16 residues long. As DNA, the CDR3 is TGTGCCAGCAGCTTAGGGGGACTAGCTCTCATCAATGAGCAGTTCTTC. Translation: CASSLGGLALINEQFF.

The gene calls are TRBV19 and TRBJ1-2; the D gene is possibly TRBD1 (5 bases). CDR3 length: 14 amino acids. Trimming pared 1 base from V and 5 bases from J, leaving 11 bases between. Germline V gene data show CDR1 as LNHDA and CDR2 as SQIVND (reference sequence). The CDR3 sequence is CASSIVGGDYGYTF. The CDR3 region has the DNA TGTGCCAGTAGTATAGTTGGGGGGGATTATGGCTACACCTTC.

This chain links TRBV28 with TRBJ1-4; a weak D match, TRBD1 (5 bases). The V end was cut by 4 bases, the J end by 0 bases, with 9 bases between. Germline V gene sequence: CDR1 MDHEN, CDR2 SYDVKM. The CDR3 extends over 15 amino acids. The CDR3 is CASSYGGTTNEKLFF. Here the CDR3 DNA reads TGTGCCAGCAGTTACGGGGGAACAACTAATGAAAAACTGTTTTTT.

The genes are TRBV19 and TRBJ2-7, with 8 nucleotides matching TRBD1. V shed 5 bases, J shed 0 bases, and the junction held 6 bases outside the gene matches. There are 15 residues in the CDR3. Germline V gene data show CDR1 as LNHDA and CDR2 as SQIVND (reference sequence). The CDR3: CASSPRRGLSYEQYF. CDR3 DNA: TGTGCCAGTAGTCCCCGCAGGGGGCTCTCCTACGAGCAGTACTTC.

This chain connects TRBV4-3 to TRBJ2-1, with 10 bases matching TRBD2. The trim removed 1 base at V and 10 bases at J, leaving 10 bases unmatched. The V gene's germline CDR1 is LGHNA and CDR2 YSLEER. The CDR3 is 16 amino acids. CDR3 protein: CASSQGRLAGAWEQFF. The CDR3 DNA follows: TGCGCCAGCAGCCAAGGAAGGCTAGCGGGAGCATGGGAGCAGTTCTTC.

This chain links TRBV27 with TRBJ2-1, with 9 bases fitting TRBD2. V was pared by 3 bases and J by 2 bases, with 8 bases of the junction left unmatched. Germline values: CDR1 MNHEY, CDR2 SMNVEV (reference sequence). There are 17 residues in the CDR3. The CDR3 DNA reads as TGTGCCAGCAGTTTTGACGCGGGGGGGCGCCCCTACAATGAGCAGTTCTTC. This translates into CASSFDAGGRPYNEQFF.

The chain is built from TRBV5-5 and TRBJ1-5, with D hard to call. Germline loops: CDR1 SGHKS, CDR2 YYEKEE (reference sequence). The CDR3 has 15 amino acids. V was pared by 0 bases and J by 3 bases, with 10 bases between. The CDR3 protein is CASSLGLGNNQPQHF. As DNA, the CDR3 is TGTGCCAGCAGCTTGGGCCTGGGGAACAATCAGCCCCAGCATTTT.

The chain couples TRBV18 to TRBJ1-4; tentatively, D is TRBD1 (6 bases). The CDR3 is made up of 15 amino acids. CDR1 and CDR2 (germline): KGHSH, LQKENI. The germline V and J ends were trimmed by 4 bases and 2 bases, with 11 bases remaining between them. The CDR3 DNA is TGTGCCAGCTCACTACGAGGACAGACTAATGAAAAACTGTTTTTT. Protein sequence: CASSLRGQTNEKLFF.

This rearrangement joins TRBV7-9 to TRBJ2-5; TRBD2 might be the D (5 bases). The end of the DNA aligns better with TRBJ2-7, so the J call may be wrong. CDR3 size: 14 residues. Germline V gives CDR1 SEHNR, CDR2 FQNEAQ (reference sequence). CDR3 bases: TGTGCCAGCAGCCCGGACTCCCTCTCCTACGAGCAGTACTTC. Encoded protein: CASSPDSLSYEQYF.

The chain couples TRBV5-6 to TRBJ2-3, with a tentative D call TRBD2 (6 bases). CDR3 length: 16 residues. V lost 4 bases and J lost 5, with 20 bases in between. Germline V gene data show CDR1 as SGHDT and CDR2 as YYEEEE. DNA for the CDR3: TGTGCCAGCAGCCGCAACTCGGGGGTTGCTATAGATACGCAGTATTTT. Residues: CASSRNSGVAIDTQYF.

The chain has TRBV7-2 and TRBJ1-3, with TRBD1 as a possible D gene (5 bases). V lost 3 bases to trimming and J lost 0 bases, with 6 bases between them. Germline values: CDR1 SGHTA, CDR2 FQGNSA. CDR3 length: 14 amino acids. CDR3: CASSFGASGNTIYF. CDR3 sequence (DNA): TGTGCCAGCAGCTTTGGGGCCTCTGGAAACACCATATATTTT.

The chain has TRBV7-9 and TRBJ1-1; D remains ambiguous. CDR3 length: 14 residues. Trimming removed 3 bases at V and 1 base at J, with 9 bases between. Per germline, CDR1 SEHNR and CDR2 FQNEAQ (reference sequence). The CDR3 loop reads CASSLLRQNTEAFF. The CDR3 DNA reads TGTGCCAGCAGCTTGTTAAGGCAGAACACTGAAGCTTTCTTT.

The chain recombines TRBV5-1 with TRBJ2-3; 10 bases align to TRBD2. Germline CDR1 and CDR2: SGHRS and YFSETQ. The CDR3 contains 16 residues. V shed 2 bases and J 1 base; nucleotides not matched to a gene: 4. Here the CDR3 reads CASSLGLADRTDTQYF. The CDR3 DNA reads TGCGCCAGCAGCTTAGGACTAGCGGATCGCACAGATACGCAGTATTTT.

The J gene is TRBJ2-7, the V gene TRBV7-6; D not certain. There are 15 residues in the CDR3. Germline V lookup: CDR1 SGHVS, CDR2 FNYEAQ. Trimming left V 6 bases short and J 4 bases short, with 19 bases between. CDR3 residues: CASRRTPLVSYEQYF. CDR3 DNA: TGTGCCAGCAGAAGAACCCCGCTGGTCTCTTACGAGCAGTACTTC.

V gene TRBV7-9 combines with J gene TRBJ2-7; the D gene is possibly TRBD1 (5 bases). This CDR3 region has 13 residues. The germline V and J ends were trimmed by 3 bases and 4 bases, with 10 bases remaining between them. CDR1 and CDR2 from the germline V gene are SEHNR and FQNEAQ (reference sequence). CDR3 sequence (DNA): TGTGCCAGCAGCTTTGGTCGACAGTACGAGCAGTACTTC. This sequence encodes CASSFGRQYEQYF.

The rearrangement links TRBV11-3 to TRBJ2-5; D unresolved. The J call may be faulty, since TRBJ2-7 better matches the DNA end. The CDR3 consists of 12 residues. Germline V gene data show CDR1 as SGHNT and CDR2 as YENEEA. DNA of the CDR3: TGTGCCAGCAGCTTCGGGTCCTACGAGCAGTACTTC. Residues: CASSFGSYEQYF.

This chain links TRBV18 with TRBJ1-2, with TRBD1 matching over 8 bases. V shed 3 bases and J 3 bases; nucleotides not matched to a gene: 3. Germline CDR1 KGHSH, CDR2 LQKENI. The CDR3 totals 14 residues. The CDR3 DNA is TGTGCCAGCTCACCCGGGGACAGGTACTATGGCTACACCTTC. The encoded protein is CASSPGDRYYGYTF.

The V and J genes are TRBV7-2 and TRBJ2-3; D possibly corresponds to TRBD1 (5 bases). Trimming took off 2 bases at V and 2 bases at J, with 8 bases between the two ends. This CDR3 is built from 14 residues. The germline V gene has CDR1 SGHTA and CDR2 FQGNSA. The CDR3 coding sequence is TGTGCCAGCAGCTTATTTGGGGCCACAGATACGCAGTATTTT. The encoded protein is CASSLFGATDTQYF.

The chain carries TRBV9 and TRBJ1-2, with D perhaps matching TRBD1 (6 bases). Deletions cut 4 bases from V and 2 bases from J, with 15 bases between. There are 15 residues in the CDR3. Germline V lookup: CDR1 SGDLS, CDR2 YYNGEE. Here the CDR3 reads CASSPSGAGNYGYTF. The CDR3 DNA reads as TGTGCCAGCAGCCCCTCAGGGGCGGGAAACTATGGCTACACCTTC.

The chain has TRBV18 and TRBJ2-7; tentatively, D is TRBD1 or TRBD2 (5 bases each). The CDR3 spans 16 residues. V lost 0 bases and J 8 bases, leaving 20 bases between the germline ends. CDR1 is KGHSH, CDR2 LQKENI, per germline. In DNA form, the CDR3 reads TGTGCCAGCTCACCACCTTCCGGGACCGAGGCCCTTAAGCAGTACTTC. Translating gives CASSPPSGTEALKQYF. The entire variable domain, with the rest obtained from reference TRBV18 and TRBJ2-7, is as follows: NAGVMQNPRHLVRRRGQEARLRCSPMKGHSHVYWYRQLPEEGLKFMVYLQKENIIDESGMPKERFSAEFPKEGPSILRIQQVVRGDSAAYFCASSPPSGTEALKQYFGPGTRLTVT.

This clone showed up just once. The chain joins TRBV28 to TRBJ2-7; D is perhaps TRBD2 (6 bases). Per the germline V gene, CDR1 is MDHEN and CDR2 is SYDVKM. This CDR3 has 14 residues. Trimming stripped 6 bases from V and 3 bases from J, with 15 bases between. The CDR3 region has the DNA TGTGCCAGCAGAGGCGGCGGGGAATACTACGAGCAGTACTTC. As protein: CASRGGGEYYEQYF.

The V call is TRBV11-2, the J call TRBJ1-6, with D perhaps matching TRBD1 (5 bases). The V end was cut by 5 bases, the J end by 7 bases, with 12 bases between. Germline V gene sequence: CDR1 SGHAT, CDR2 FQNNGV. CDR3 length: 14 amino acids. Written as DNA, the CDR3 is TGTGCCAGCAGCCCCGGGACCACGAATTCACCCCTCCACTTT. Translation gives CASSPGTTNSPLHF.

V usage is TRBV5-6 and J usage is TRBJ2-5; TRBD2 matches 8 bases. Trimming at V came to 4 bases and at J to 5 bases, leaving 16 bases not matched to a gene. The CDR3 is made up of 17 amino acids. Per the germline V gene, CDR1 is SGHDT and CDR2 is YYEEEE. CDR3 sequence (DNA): TGTGCCAGCAGCCCGACCTATCGGGGGGGGTTGCTGGAGACCCAGTACTTC. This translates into CASSPTYRGGLLETQYF. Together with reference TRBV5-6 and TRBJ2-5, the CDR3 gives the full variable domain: DAGVTQSPTHLIKTRGQQVTLRCSPKSGHDTVSWYQQALGQGPQFIFQYYEEEERQRGNFPDRFSGHQFPNYSSELNVNALLLGDSALYLCASSPTYRGGLLETQYFGPGTRLLVL.

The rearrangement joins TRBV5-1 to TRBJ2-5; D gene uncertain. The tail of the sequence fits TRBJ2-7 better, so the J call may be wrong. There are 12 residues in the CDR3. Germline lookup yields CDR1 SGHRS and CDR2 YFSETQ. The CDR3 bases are TGCGCCAGCAGCTTGGGAGCGAACGAGCAGTACTTC. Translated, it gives CASSLGANEQYF.

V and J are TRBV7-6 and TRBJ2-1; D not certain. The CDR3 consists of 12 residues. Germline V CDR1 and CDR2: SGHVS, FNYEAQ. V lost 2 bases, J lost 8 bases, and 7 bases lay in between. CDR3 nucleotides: TGTGCCAGCAGCTTAAACGGGTATGAGCAGTTCTTC. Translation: CASSLNGYEQFF.

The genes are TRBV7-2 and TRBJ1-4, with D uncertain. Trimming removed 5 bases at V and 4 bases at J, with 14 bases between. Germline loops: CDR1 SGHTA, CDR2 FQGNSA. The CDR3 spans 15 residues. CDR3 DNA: TGTGCCAGCAGCCCCACAGCAAATCGTAATGAAAAACTGTTTTTT. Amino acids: CASSPTANRNEKLFF.

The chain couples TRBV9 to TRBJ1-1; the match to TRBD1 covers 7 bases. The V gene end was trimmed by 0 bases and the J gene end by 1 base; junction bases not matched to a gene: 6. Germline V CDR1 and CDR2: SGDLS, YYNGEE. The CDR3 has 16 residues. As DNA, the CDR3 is TGTGCCAGCAGCGTAGGGGCAGGGGGAAAGAACACTGAAGCTTTCTTT. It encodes CASSVGAGGKNTEAFF. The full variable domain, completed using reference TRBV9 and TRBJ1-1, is DSGVTQTPKHLITATGQRVTLRCSPRSGDLSVYWYQQSLDQGLQFLIQYYNGEERAKGNILERFSAQQFPDLHSELNLSSLELGDSALYFCASSVGAGGKNTEAFFGQGTRLTVV.

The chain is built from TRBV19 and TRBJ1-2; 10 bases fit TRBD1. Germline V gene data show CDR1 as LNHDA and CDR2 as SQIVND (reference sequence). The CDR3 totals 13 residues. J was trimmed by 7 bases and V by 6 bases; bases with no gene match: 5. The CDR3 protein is CASRAGQGVGYTF. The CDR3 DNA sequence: TGTGCCAGTAGAGCAGGACAGGGGGTTGGCTACACCTTC.

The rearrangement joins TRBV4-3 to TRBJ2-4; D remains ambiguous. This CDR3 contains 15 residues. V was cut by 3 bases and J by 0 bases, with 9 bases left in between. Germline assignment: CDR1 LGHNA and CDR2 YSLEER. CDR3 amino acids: CASSQLGLAKNIQYF. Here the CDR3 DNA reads TGCGCCAGCAGCCAGCTAGGCCTAGCCAAAAACATTCAGTACTTC.

The CDR3 DNA follows: TGTGCCAGCAGCTTAGATCCCGGACAGCACCGGGAAACCCAGTACTTC. Translation: CASSLDPGQHRETQYF. J is TRBJ2-5 and V is TRBV11-3; D may be TRBD1 (6 bases). Germline loops: CDR1 SGHNT, CDR2 YENEEA. This CDR3 has 16 amino acids. Trimming took off 0 bases at V and 8 bases at J, with 19 bases between the two ends.